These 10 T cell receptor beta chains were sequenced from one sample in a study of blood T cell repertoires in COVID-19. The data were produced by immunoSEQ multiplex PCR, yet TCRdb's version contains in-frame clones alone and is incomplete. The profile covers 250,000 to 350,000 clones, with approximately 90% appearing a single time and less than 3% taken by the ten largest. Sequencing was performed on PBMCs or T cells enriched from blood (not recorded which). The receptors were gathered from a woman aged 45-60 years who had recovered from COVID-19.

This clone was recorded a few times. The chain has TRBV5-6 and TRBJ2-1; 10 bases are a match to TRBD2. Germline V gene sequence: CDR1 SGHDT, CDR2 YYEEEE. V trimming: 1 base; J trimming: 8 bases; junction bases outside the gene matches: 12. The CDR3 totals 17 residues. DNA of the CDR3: TGTGCCAGCAGCTTGTCGCTTCTAGCGGGAGTCGATCATGAGCAGTTCTTC. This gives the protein CASSLSLLAGVDHEQFF.

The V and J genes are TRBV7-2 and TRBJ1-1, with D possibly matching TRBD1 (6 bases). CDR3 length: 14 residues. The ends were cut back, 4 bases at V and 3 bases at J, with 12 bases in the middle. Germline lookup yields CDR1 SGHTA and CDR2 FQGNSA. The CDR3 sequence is CASSSISGDTEAFF. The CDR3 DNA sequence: TGTGCCAGCAGCTCAATCTCAGGGGACACTGAAGCTTTCTTT.

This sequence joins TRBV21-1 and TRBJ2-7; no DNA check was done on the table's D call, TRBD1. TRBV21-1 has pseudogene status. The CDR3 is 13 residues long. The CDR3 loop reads CASSPQGLSEQYF. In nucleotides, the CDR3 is TGTGCCAGCAGCCCACAGGGATTGAGCGAGCAGTACTTC.

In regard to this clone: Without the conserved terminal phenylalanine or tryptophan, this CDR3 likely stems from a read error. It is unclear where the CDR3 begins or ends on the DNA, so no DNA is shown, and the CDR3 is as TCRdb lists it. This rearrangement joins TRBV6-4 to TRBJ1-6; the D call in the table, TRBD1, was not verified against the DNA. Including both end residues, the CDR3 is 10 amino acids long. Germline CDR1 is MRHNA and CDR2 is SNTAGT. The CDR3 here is CASRHLRGNG.

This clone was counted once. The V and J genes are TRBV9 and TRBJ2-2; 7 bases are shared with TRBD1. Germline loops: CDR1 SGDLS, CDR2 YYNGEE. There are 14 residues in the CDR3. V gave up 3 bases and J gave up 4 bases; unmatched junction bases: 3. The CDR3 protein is CASSGQGGTGELFF. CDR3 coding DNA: TGTGCCAGCAGCGGACAGGGTGGCACCGGGGAGCTGTTTTTT. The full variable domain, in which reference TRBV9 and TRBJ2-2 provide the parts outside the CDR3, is DSGVTQTPKHLITATGQRVTLRCSPRSGDLSVYWYQQSLDQGLQFLIQYYNGEERAKGNILERFSAQQFPDLHSELNLSSLELGDSALYFCASSGQGGTGELFFGEGSRLTVL.

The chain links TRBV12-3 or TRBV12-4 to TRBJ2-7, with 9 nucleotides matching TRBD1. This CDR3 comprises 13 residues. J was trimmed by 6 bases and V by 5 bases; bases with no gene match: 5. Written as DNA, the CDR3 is TGTGCCAGCAGTCGGACAGGGGCCGGCGAGCAGTACTTC. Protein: CASSRTGAGEQYF.

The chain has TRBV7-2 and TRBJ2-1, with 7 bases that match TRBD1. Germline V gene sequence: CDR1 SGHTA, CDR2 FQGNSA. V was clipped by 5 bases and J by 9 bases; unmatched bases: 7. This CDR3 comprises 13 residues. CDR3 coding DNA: TGTGCCAGCAGCCGGGACAGCATCGGTGAGCAGTTCTTC. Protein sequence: CASSRDSIGEQFF.

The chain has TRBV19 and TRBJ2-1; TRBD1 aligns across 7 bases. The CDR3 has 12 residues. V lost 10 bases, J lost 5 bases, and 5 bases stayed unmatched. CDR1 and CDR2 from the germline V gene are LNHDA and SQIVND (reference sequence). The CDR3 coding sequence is TGTGCCATCAAAGACAGGGACAATGAGCAGTTCTTC. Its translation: CAIKDRDNEQFF.

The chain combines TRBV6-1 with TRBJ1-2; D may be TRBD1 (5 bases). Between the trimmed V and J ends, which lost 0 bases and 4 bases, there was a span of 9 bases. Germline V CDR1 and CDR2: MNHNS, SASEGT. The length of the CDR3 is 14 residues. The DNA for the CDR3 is TGTGCCAGCAGTGAAGCGGGGGGGATCTATGGCTACACCTTC. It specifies CASSEAGGIYGYTF.

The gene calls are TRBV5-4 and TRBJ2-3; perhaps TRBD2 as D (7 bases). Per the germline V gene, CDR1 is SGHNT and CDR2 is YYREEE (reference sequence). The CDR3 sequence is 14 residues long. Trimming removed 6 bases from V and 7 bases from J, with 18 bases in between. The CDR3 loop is CASIQGGGSNTQYF. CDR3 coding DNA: TGTGCCAGCATACAAGGGGGGGGTTCCAATACGCAGTATTTT.